This T cell receptor (beta chain) comes out of a study of shared clonotypes between healthy human individuals. The overall study: Researchers drew samples from a couple of women and a few men aged 18 to 49.

The donors, healthy adults who were HIV-negative, had experienced no recent acute infections or vaccinations. This table comes from immunoSEQ multiplex PCR, and its TCRdb copy is limited to in-frame clones, with some not included. The sample has about 490,000 clones, roughly 85% seen once. CDR1 is SGHRS and CDR2 is YFSETQ in the germline V gene. V lost 4 bases and J lost 5, with 8 bases in between. This CDR3 spans 12 amino acids. The genes are TRBV5-1 and TRBJ2-3, with unresolved D. Sequencing input: PBMCs. The clonotype comes from a woman aged 40 to 55 in good health. Some clones in this sample may be carry-over from other donors' samples. The CDR3 sequence is CASSPEEDTQYF. The DNA of the CDR3 is TGCGCCAGCAGCCCCGAGGAAGATACGCAGTATTTT.